This T cell receptor (beta chain) derives from a study of shared clonotypes between healthy human individuals (dated by TCRdb to 2018 to 2021). Notes on the research overall: The cohort comprised a couple of women and a few men aged 18 to 49 years. Blood TCR repertoires of about five healthy adults were deeply sequenced to estimate repertoire size and the extent of clonotype sharing between individuals. Different laboratories and diverse techniques were used to prepare libraries and sequence TCR repertoires, to increase sequencing depth and limit assay-specific biases. For each donor, CD4 naive and CD4 memory were each run on three plates, CD8 naive on two plates, and CD8 memory on one plate. Each donor's leukapheresis produced roughly between roughly 0.85 and 10 billion PBMCs. Paper-wide results and their limitations: The genetic and exposure-history diversity represented was limited by the small number of donors. Based on pairwise subsampling, the degree of clonotype sharing among donors was expected to be affected by sequencing depth. Larger estimated clonotype richness was generally found for naive subsets than for memory subsets. Even with the large sequencing depth, rarefaction of the sorted-subset datasets indicated that sequencing was incomplete. Only blood was sampled, and tissue TCR repertoires likely differ from those in blood. Higher generation probabilities were observed for clonotypes shared by all four sorted-subset donors than for non-shared clonotypes. When a handful of donors were compared, the shared fraction of clonotypes was around 5.1% for naive CD4, roughly 3.4% for naive CD8, about 2.5% for memory CD4, and 0.35% to 0.4% for memory CD8.

From V the trimming removes 4 bases and from J it removes 4 bases, while the gene matches leave 4 bases of the junction unaccounted for. The germline V gene provides CDR1 MGHDK and CDR2 SYGVNS. The CDR3 numbers 14 residues from cysteine through phenylalanine. Just the 42-base CDR3 DNA is kept, in frame starting at base 1. Using the deep immunoSEQ assay, TCR CDR3 regions were amplified from genomic DNA by multiplex PCR. Genomic DNA extracted from each cell subset was distributed evenly over all wells of several immunoSEQ 96-well plates, and each plate served as one replicate. For sorted subsets, 150 to 250 ng of genomic DNA, equivalent to about 30,000 T cell genomes, went into each replicate PCR. Purified libraries were quantified with a Qubit 3.0 fluorometer, sized on a Bioanalyzer 2100, and re-quantified with the KAPA Library Quantification kit. Each immunoSEQ 96-well plate was sequenced on its own single-read 150-cycle Illumina NextSeq 550 flow cell. On the authors' methods: The immunoSEQ output contained only junctional sequences without quality scores, so filtering could not match that applied to full-length reads. Sequences were annotated with PyIR, a Python wrapper for IgBLAST v1.9, using IMGT germline references to assign V/J genes and CDR3. Reads were removed for weak V/J assignments (E-value above 1e-6), missing CDR3, stop codons, out-of-frame junctions, or ambiguous translated residues. A V3J clonotype was defined by an identical inferred V gene, J gene, and CDR3 amino acid sequence. Percentage overlap between repertoires was calculated by dividing the number of shared unique clonotypes by the size of the smaller repertoire. Repertoire richness was assessed with RTK rarefaction, the Chao1 estimator, and Recon v2.1 estimates of unobserved clonotypes. For all TCRbeta clonotypes obtained by the gDNA method from a handful of donors, generation probabilities were computed with OLGA. TCRdb stores this immuneACCESS table with in-frame sequences only. Part of the clones is absent; in the studies checked, under half of the shortfall reflects unresolved V genes, and no reason is known for the rest. The V and J calls and clone size are taken from that table; D and trimming were inferred from the DNA. The sample table records around 980,000 clones; more than 75% of these occur just once. Of the sample, 0.5% to 0.65% is held by the ten largest clones.

The donors were healthy, HIV-negative adults with no recently reported acute infections or vaccinations. Every donor was a Caucasian adult residing in Nashville, Tennessee, USA. CD4+ T cells were enriched by magnetic negative selection, after which naive cells were positively selected on CD45RA and the negative fraction was taken as the memory subset. Blood was collected by leukapheresis, and PBMCs were isolated by Ficoll-Histopaque density gradient centrifugation and then cryopreserved in liquid nitrogen vapor phase. Analytical flow cytometry was used to check the purity and quantity of each magnetically sorted T cell population. From each sorted fraction, genomic DNA was isolated and quantified by UV absorbance on a Nanodrop 2000c. Comments on this clone: Its cognate antigen has yet to be identified. The sample holds no much larger clone one base away, and base qualities are not on file.

The TCR originated in a man between 18 and 35 years old in good health. Some clones in this sample may be carry-over from other donors' samples. Recombination connected TRBV25-1 to TRBJ2-1, with 7 junctional bases fitting TRBD2. Sequenced sample: memory CD4+ T cells from PBMCs. The cell subset or site label here, explained by the study, means: CD45RA-negative fraction. The DNA reads TGTGCCAGCAGTGCGGAGCGGGGTTACAATGAGCAGTTCTTC. Translated, it gives CASSAERGYNEQFF.